These T cell receptor beta chains were read from a single sample in a study of blood T cells in healthy people across ages. TCRdb passed the 5' RACE reads through MiXCR, listing each CDR3 protein once. The sample shows over 950,000 distinct CDR3 sequences, 35% to 40% of them seen only once. Sequencing used blood. The source of these receptors is a man aged 18 to 30 in good health. CDR3s include the opening cysteine and the closing phenylalanine or tryptophan. A D gene is named only where the DNA matches it firmly. The size field is filled for only some rows; it gives once, few, many or a size class.

CDR3	DNA	D	V	J	size
CASSPGQGLGYEQYF	TGCGCCAGCAGCCCCGGACAGGGGTTAGGATACGAGCAGTACTTC	TRBD1	TRBV5-1	TRBJ2-7	few
CAISGGGPNTGELFF	TGTGCCATTTCCGGAGGGGGCCCGAACACCGGGGAGCTGTTTTTT	NA	TRBV7-9	TRBJ2-2	NA
CASSLVGTARAGYTF	TGTGCCAGCAGTTTAGTCGGGACCGCTCGAGCTGGCTACACCTTC	NA	TRBV27	TRBJ1-2	NA
CSAPPGDREGPDTQYF	TGCAGTGCTCCCCCAGGGGACAGGGAGGGGCCAGATACGCAGTATTTT	TRBD1	TRBV20-1	TRBJ2-3	NA
CASSSIGGTAQYF	TGTGCCAGCAGTTCGATCGGGGGAACGGCCCAGTACTTC	NA	TRBV6-2/TRBV6-3	TRBJ2-5	NA
CSAPLRVKGTEAFF	TGCAGTGCCCCCCTTCGAGTGAAGGGGACTGAAGCTTTCTTT	NA	TRBV20-1	TRBJ1-1	NA
CASSDPGLAGAYNEQYF	TGTGCCAGCAGCGATCCGGGACTAGCGGGGGCTTACAATGAGCAGTACTTC	TRBD2	TRBV13	TRBJ2-7	few
CASGPWAGRNEAFF	TGTGCCAGCGGCCCGTGGGCGGGGAGGAATGAAGCTTTCTTT	NA	TRBV7-9	TRBJ1-1	NA
CASSQDVVPGDGYTF	TGTGCCAGCAGCCAAGATGTTGTCCCAGGGGATGGCTACACCTTC	NA	TRBV4-2	TRBJ1-2	few
CASSSPGGINEQYF	TGTGCCAGCAGTTCCCCGGGAGGGATTAATGAGCAGTACTTC	TRBD2	TRBV28	TRBJ2-7	few
CATSDGDGSNYGYTF	TGTGCCACCAGTGATGGGGACGGCTCTAACTATGGCTACACCTTC	NA	TRBV24-1	TRBJ1-2	few
CATSLRRSTDTQYF	TGCGCCACCAGCCTGCGGCGGAGCACAGATACGCAGTATTTT	NA	TRBV5-1	TRBJ2-3	once
CASSYTGQGFNQPQHF	TGTGCCAGCAGTTACACCGGACAGGGGTTCAATCAGCCCCAGCATTTT	TRBD1	TRBV6-6	TRBJ1-5	NA
CSGFGTGGDFATNEKLFF	TGCAGTGGGTTCGGGACAGGAGGAGATTTCGCTACTAATGAAAAACTGTTTTTT	TRBD1	TRBV20-1	TRBJ1-4	few
CASSLEQGDTEAFF	TGTGCCAGCAGCTTAGAACAGGGGGACACTGAAGCTTTCTTT	TRBD1	TRBV7-9	TRBJ1-1	NA